These T cell receptor beta chains were read from a single sample in a study of blood T cell repertoires in COVID-19. Data came from immunoSEQ multiplex PCR; TCRdb stores just in-frame clones and leaves some out. The repertoire includes approximately 300,000 clones, roughly 89% of them detected once, and roughly a tenth sits in the top ten. Specimen: PBMCs or T cells enriched from blood (not recorded which). The receptors come from a woman aged 25 to 45 who had recovered from COVID-19. CDR3s include the opening cysteine and the closing phenylalanine or tryptophan.

V: TRBV4-3
J: TRBJ1-5
CDR3: CASSQDGVGEQHF

V: TRBV30
J: TRBJ1-3
CDR3: CASQGADGNTIYF

V: TRBV28
J: TRBJ2-5
CDR3: CASSFQPGTVGTQYF

V: TRBV13
J: TRBJ1-2
CDR3: CASSATEDLANYGYTF

V: TRBV4-1
J: TRBJ2-7
CDR3: CASSQVLAGGEQYF

V: TRBV6-5
J: TRBJ1-2
CDR3: CASSLTGTGYTF

V: TRBV5-1
J: TRBJ1-2
CDR3: CASSLYPGEGYTF

V: TRBV24-1
J: TRBJ2-1
CDR3: CATEGVGLNEQFF

V: TRBV6-2/TRBV6-3
J: TRBJ2-7
CDR3: CASSWGDSYEQYF

V: TRBV6-4
J: TRBJ2-1
CDR3: CASSDRAGESNEQFF

V: TRBV28
J: TRBJ2-7
CDR3: CASWDTPGYEQYF

V: TRBV28
J: TRBJ2-1
CDR3: CASSRTGLAPSSYNEQFF

V: TRBV4-1
J: TRBJ1-2
CDR3: CASSLQGQGALGDYGYTF

V: TRBV10-3
J: TRBJ2-7
CDR3: CAISAGTLYEQYF

V: TRBV29-1
J: TRBJ2-1
CDR3: CSVDQGKRYNEQFF

V: TRBV19
J: TRBJ1-5
CDR3: CATTGISGEPQHF

V: TRBV29-1
J: TRBJ2-1
CDR3: CSVEDPLAANNEQFF

V: TRBV5-4
J: TRBJ1-4
CDR3: CASSPGQRSANEKLFF

V: TRBV7-8
J: TRBJ1-2
CDR3: CASSSWPGGNFYGYTF

V: TRBV6-2/TRBV6-3
J: TRBJ1-2
CDR3: CASSSTMGPSYGYTF

V: TRBV19
J: TRBJ2-3
CDR3: CAIKTGTGDTDTQYF

V: TRBV18
J: TRBJ1-4
CDR3: CASSPPNRAPAGEKLFF

V: TRBV13
J: TRBJ1-6
CDR3: CASRERGALFSGSPLHF

V: TRBV2
J: TRBJ2-3
CDR3: CASYRTSGRDTQYF

V: TRBV30
J: TRBJ1-5
CDR3: CACLGQSNQPQHF

V: TRBV7-2
J: TRBJ2-3
CDR3: CASSLVGLAITDTQYF

V: TRBV9
J: TRBJ2-3
CDR3: CASSVIRGLAGEQYF

V: TRBV12-5
J: TRBJ1-2
CDR3: CASGLDRAYGYTF

V: TRBV5-1
J: TRBJ2-1
CDR3: CASSLLADTYNEQFF

V: TRBV6-2/TRBV6-3
J: TRBJ2-5
CDR3: CASSLPMSGVLAGGYQETQYF

V: TRBV4-3
J: TRBJ1-1
CDR3: CASSQERDFGSKSEAFF

V: TRBV7-9
J: TRBJ2-7
CDR3: CASSLDPYEQYF

V: TRBV5-5
J: TRBJ1-1
CDR3: CASSYGHPGTEAFF

V: TRBV28
J: TRBJ2-3
CDR3: CASSSPGTSLEDTQYF

V: TRBV5-1
J: TRBJ1-2
CDR3: CASSAQGGLNYGYTF

V: TRBV5-1
J: TRBJ1-2
CDR3: CASSPPTVYGYTF

V: TRBV7-6
J: TRBJ2-3
CDR3: CASSTDSGYTQYF

V: TRBV28
J: TRBJ2-3
CDR3: CASSLLPGTSGSISDTQYF

V: TRBV27
J: TRBJ1-2
CDR3: CASSFSLPPLRPSSGYGYTF

V: TRBV6-5
J: TRBJ2-7
CDR3: CASSNSYEQYF

V: TRBV18
J: TRBJ2-3
CDR3: CASSPGLAKTDTQYF

V: TRBV29-1
J: TRBJ2-7
CDR3: CSVEETGTGDEQYF

V: TRBV7-8
J: TRBJ2-3
CDR3: CASSSGRAPDTQYF

V: TRBV24-1
J: TRBJ2-5
CDR3: CATSDQADLQETQYF

V: TRBV11-2
J: TRBJ1-5
CDR3: CASSPGQSNQPQHF

V: TRBV29-1
J: TRBJ2-7
CDR3: CSFEQGATYEQYF